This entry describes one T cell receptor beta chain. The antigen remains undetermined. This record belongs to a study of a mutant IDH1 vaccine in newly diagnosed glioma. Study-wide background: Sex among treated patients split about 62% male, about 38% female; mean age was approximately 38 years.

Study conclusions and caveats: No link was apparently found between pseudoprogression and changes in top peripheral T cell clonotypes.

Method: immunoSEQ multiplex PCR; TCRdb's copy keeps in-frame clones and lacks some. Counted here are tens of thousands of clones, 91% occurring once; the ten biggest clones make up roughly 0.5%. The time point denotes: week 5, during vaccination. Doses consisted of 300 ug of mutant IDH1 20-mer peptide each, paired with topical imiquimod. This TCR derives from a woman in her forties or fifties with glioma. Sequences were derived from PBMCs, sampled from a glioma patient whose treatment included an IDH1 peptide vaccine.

CDR3 bases: TGTGCCGCCCAATCTCTAGCGGGAGGGCGGCCCTACGAGCAGTACTTC. The encoded protein is CAAQSLAGGRPYEQYF. This chain joins TRBV10-3 and TRBJ2-5; 12 bases agree with TRBD2. The J call may be mistaken, given a closer DNA end match to TRBJ2-7. This CDR3 comprises 16 residues. CDR1 is ENHRY and CDR2 is SYGVKD in the germline V gene.